This is a list of T cell receptor beta chains from one sample in a study of blood T cells in healthy people across ages. Via MiXCR, TCRdb re-called the 5' RACE reads, giving one row per CDR3 protein. The data contain just under 900,000 distinct CDR3 sequences, about 30% of them singletons. The sample comprised blood. These receptors all come from a woman of 80 years or more in good health. Each CDR3 is given with its conserved first and last residue. The D gene is left open where the match is weak. Where a row states a size, it is once, few, many or the class of an expanded clone; other rows omit it.

d_call	clone_size	cdr3_length	v_call	j_call	cdr3_aa	cdr3_nt
NA	NA	15	TRBV4-1	TRBJ2-2	CASSQDSTYTGELFF	TGCGCCAGCAGCCAAGATAGCACTTACACCGGGGAGCTGTTTTTT
NA	many	16	TRBV12-3/TRBV12-4	TRBJ2-1	CASSTTSTGSYNEQFF	TGTGCCAGCAGTACTACATCAACAGGCTCCTACAATGAGCAGTTCTTC
NA	many	11	TRBV20-1	TRBJ2-1	CSALAYNEQFF	TGCAGTGCACTAGCCTACAATGAGCAGTTCTTC
TRBD1	few	13	TRBV18	TRBJ2-1	CASPRDRGQEQFF	TGTGCCAGCCCACGCGACAGGGGGCAGGAGCAGTTCTTC
NA	NA	15	TRBV30	TRBJ2-2	CAWSLLFPNTGELFF	TGTGCCTGGAGTTTGCTTTTTCCGAACACCGGGGAGCTGTTTTTT
TRBD2	many	15	TRBV4-1	TRBJ2-3	CASSQGHGGANTQYF	TGCGCCAGCAGCCAAGGGCACGGGGGGGCGAATACGCAGTATTTT
NA	NA	12	TRBV2	TRBJ1-6	CASSEDGSPLHF	TGTGCCAGCAGTGAGGATGGATCACCCCTCCACTTT
NA	few	11	TRBV6-2/TRBV6-3	TRBJ2-1	CASSYSTTQFF	TGTGCCAGCAGTTACTCGACGACCCAGTTCTTC
TRBD1	NA	17	TRBV20-1	TRBJ1-6	CSARPGQGITDNSPLHF	TGCAGTGCTAGGCCGGGACAGGGGATTACCGATAATTCACCCCTCCACTTT
NA	NA	16	TRBV5-1	TRBJ2-2	CASSLIRDLAPGELFF	TGCGCCAGCAGCTTGATCCGGGACCTCGCCCCCGGGGAGCTGTTTTTT
NA	NA	14	TRBV27	TRBJ1-6	CASSCRGPIHPLHF	TGTGCCAGCAGTTGTCGGGGGCCGATTCACCCCCTCCACTTT
NA	many	15	TRBV7-2	TRBJ2-6	CASSSIFSGANVLTF	TGTGCCAGCAGCTCTATCTTCTCAGGGGCCAACGTCCTGACTTTC
NA	few	14	TRBV20-1	TRBJ1-5	CSASGSRPNQPQHF	TGCAGTGCTAGTGGTTCCAGGCCCAATCAGCCCCAGCATTTT
TRBD2	many	14	TRBV29-1	TRBJ2-3	CSVGRGDAGDTQYF	TGCAGCGTTGGTCGGGGGGACGCCGGAGATACGCAGTATTTT
TRBD1	many	14	TRBV20-1	TRBJ2-4	CSAIKRQGKNIQYF	TGCAGTGCTATCAAAAGACAGGGGAAAAACATTCAGTACTTC
TRBD1	NA	13	TRBV7-2	TRBJ2-4	CASSRWPGQQQYF	TGTGCCAGCAGCCGTTGGCCGGGACAGCAGCAGTACTTC
NA	NA	16	TRBV18	TRBJ2-4	CASSPLGARAKNIQYF	TGTGCCAGCTCACCACTGGGGGCGCGGGCCAAAAACATTCAGTACTTC
NA	many	15	TRBV16	TRBJ2-6	CASSQSAVQYNVLTF	TGTGCCAGCAGCCAATCGGCGGTGCAATACAACGTCCTGACTTTC
NA	many	15	TRBV7-2	TRBJ1-1	CASSLGGASRTEAFF	TGTGCCAGCAGCTTAGGGGGAGCATCGCGGACTGAAGCTTTCTTT
TRBD2	many	16	TRBV3-1	TRBJ2-7	CASSRAASGGYYEQYF	TGTGCCAGCAGCCGGGCGGCCAGCGGGGGCTATTACGAGCAGTACTTC
TRBD2	many	15	TRBV6-2/TRBV6-3	TRBJ2-7	CASRTTAGGTYEQYF	TGTGCCAGCAGAACAACCGCGGGGGGGACGTACGAGCAGTACTTC
NA	many	15	TRBV6-1	TRBJ2-7	CASSEQQGSPGEQYF	TGTGCCAGCAGCGAACAGCAGGGCTCCCCGGGGGAGCAGTACTTC
NA	many	16	TRBV6-5	TRBJ2-3	CASSYSVGSVTDTQYF	TGTGCCAGCAGTTACTCTGTCGGGAGCGTCACAGATACGCAGTATTTT
NA	NA	13	TRBV4-1	TRBJ2-5	CASSQRDSETQYF	TGCGCCAGCAGCCAACGGGACTCAGAGACCCAGTACTTC
NA	few	13	TRBV30	TRBJ1-6	CAWSTGYNSPLHF	TGTGCCTGGAGCACAGGCTATAATTCACCCCTCCACTTT
NA	many	15	TRBV6-5	TRBJ2-7	CASSYSLDSSYEQYF	TGTGCCAGCAGTTACTCATTGGACAGTTCCTACGAGCAGTACTTC
NA	many	14	TRBV12-3/TRBV12-4	TRBJ2-5	CASSFWQTQETQYF	TGTGCCAGCAGTTTCTGGCAGACCCAAGAGACCCAGTACTTC
NA	many	19	TRBV18	TRBJ2-6	CASSPPPGRQSSGANVLTF	TGTGCCAGCTCCCCTCCGCCGGGGCGACAGAGCTCTGGGGCCAACGTCCTGACTTTC
NA	many	13	TRBV7-6	TRBJ2-3	CASSFDSGLTQYF	TGTGCCAGCAGCTTTGATTCAGGCCTTACGCAGTATTTT
NA	NA	18	TRBV21-1	TRBJ1-4	CASSKVVSSGTGDEKRFF	TGTGCCAGCAGCAAAGTGGTTTCGTCCGGGACAGGGGATGAAAAACGGTTTTTT
TRBD1	NA	15	TRBV19	TRBJ1-2	CASSIRRGQGLSYTF	TGTGCCAGTAGTATAAGGAGAGGACAGGGGCTGAGCTACACCTTC
NA	few	13	TRBV12-3/TRBV12-4	TRBJ1-2	CASRQTVDYGYTF	TGTGCCAGCAGGCAGACAGTAGACTATGGCTACACCTTC
NA	NA	15	TRBV6-2/TRBV6-3	TRBJ1-1	CASSYRGQKNTEAFF	TGTGCCAGCAGTTACAGAGGACAGAAGAACACTGAAGCTTTCTTT
NA	many	16	TRBV3-1	TRBJ2-1	CASSQDQGTYNNEQFF	TGTGCCAGCAGCCAAGATCAAGGGACCTATAACAATGAGCAGTTCTTC
NA	many	17	TRBV20-1	TRBJ2-3	CSAKRSSGLLIGGTQYF	TGCAGTGCTAAGAGATCATCCGGACTGTTAATTGGCGGTACGCAGTATTTT
TRBD2	NA	16	TRBV5-1	TRBJ2-1	CASSSGTSGFFSGQFF	TGCGCCAGCAGCAGCGGTACTAGCGGTTTTTTCAGTGGGCAGTTCTTC
NA	many	14	TRBV24-1	TRBJ1-2	CATSDRAGNYGYTF	TGTGCCACCAGTGATCGGGCAGGGAACTATGGCTACACCTTC
NA	NA	14	TRBV20-1	TRBJ2-1	CSARGGLIPDEQFF	TGCAGTGCTAGGGGGGGACTGATTCCCGATGAGCAGTTCTTC
NA	NA	13	TRBV30	TRBJ2-6	CAWSYSGANVLTF	TGTGCCTGGAGTTACTCTGGGGCCAACGTCCTGACTTTC
NA	many	13	TRBV12-3/TRBV12-4	TRBJ2-5	CASRGNGRETQYF	TGTGCCAGCAGGGGTAACGGTCGGGAGACCCAGTACTTC
NA	many	15	TRBV20-1	TRBJ2-3	CSARWPWGFTDTQYF	TGCAGTGCTAGATGGCCGTGGGGGTTCACAGATACGCAGTATTTT